This is a list of T cell receptor beta chains from one sample in a study of blood T cell repertoires in COVID-19. The protocol was immunoSEQ multiplex PCR, while the TCRdb copy is restricted to in-frame clones and leaves out a portion. Of around 300,000 clones listed, 88% are singletons. The sample was peripheral blood. The receptors were gathered from a woman aged 25 to 45 with COVID-19, enrolled during active disease. Each CDR3 is given with its conserved first and last residue. The D gene is left open where the match is weak. Clone size is given for some rows only: seen once, a few or many times, or a class if the clone is expanded.

J,size,V,D,DNA,CDR3
TRBJ2-1,.,TRBV7-9,.,TGTGCCAGCAGCTTAGTGGTACTAGAGCAGTTCTTC,CASSLVVLEQFF
TRBJ1-4,.,TRBV15,.,TGTGCCACTTCGGGAAGGTTTAATGAAAAACTGTTTTTT,CATSGRFNEKLFF
TRBJ1-2,.,TRBV3-1/TRBV3-2,.,TGTGCCAGCAGCCAAGTACTTGGTCGGGGAACGAACTATGGCTACACCTTC,CASSQVLGRGTNYGYTF
TRBJ1-4,.,TRBV7-9,.,TGTGCCAGCAGCCCGACCCCGGGAGTCAAACTGTTTTTT,CASSPTPGVKLFF
TRBJ2-3,.,TRBV19,TRBD2,TGTGCCAGTAGTATAGCGGGGGGGCGTGATACGCAGTATTTT,CASSIAGGRDTQYF
TRBJ1-6,.,TRBV11-3,.,TGTGCCAGCAGCTTGGACAGTAATTCACCCCTCCACTTT,CASSLDSNSPLHF
TRBJ2-7,once,TRBV5-1,.,TGCGCCAGCAGCCCCGGACTCAGGAGCTACGAGCAGTACTTC,CASSPGLRSYEQYF
TRBJ2-3,.,TRBV4-1,.,TGCGCCAGCAGACTCGAGCGGGCCCCCACAGATACGCAGTATTTT,CASRLERAPTDTQYF
TRBJ2-7,.,TRBV4-3,.,TGCGCCAGCAGCCAAGGGTCAGGTTCACCCTACGAGCAGTACTTC,CASSQGSGSPYEQYF
TRBJ2-5,.,TRBV2,.,TGTGCCAGCAGTGAGAATAGCGGCCCAGAGACCCAGTACTTC,CASSENSGPETQYF
TRBJ2-7,.,TRBV5-8,TRBD1,TGTGCCAGCAGGCAGGGACAGGAGTTCCCTACGAAGCAGTACTTC,CASRQGQEFPTKQYF
TRBJ2-1,once,TRBV2,.,TGTGCCAGCAGTGCGAACAGGGTGGGGAATGAGCAGTTCTTC,CASSANRVGNEQFF
TRBJ2-3,.,TRBV29-1,.,TGCAGCGTTAATCACAGGGAGGGAGCAGATACGCAGTATTTT,CSVNHREGADTQYF
TRBJ1-2,.,TRBV4-2,TRBD1,TGTGCCAGCAGCCAAGATAAGGGGGCGGGTGGCTACACCTTC,CASSQDKGAGGYTF
TRBJ2-3,.,TRBV5-1,TRBD2,TGCGCCAGCAGCTTGTCTAGCGGGGGGGATACGCAGTATTTT,CASSLSSGGDTQYF
TRBJ2-5,.,TRBV12-3/TRBV12-4,.,TGTGCCAGCAGTACAGGGCCAGAGACCCAGTACTTC,CASSTGPETQYF
TRBJ1-1,.,TRBV5-1,.,TGCGCCAGCAGCCTCAGGGGTCTCAACACTGAAGCTTTCTTT,CASSLRGLNTEAFF
TRBJ2-3,.,TRBV7-9,TRBD2,TGTGCCAGCAGTCGGACTAGCGCTTCAGATACGCAGTATTTT,CASSRTSASDTQYF
TRBJ2-7,.,TRBV3-1/TRBV3-2,TRBD1,TGTGCCAGCAGCTATGACAGGGGCCACGAGCAGTACTTC,CASSYDRGHEQYF
TRBJ1-1,.,TRBV29-1,.,TGCAGCGTTCGCCTAGAGGCTCACGGGACTGAAGCTTTCTTT,CSVRLEAHGTEAFF
TRBJ2-1,.,TRBV29-1,TRBD2,TGCAGCGTTGTTGCTAGCGGGGGGGCCTCCTACAATGAGCAGTTCTTC,CSVVASGGASYNEQFF
TRBJ1-2,once,TRBV7-9,.,TGTGCCAGCATCAAAGGACAGTTTTTAAACTATGGCTACACCTTC,CASIKGQFLNYGYTF
TRBJ2-2,.,TRBV2,TRBD1,TGTGCCAGCAGTACCGGGACAGGGGGGGCCGGGGAGCTGTTTTTT,CASSTGTGGAGELFF
TRBJ1-5,.,TRBV12-3/TRBV12-4,.,TGTGCCAGCAGCCTACTTCCACATCAGCCCCAGCATTTT,CASSLLPHQPQHF
TRBJ1-2,.,TRBV2,TRBD1,TGTGCCAGCAGTGAGGGTCAGACAGGGCGCACGTATGGCTACACCTTC,CASSEGQTGRTYGYTF
TRBJ2-3,.,TRBV28,TRBD2,TGTGCCAGCACTGATTCGACTAGCGGGGGGCCTCGCACAGATACGCAGTATTTT,CASTDSTSGGPRTDTQYF
TRBJ1-4,.,TRBV2,TRBD1,TGTGCCAGCAGTGAAGCTACAGGGGGCCATGAAAAACTGTTTTTT,CASSEATGGHEKLFF
TRBJ1-2,.,TRBV5-1,.,TGCGCCAGCAGCCTAGACGGCTCCTATGGCTACACCTTC,CASSLDGSYGYTF
TRBJ1-1,.,TRBV2,TRBD1,TGTGCCAGCAGTTCTAAGGACAGGGGGAACACTGAAGCTTTCTTT,CASSSKDRGNTEAFF
TRBJ2-1,.,TRBV7-9,TRBD1,TGTGCCAGCAGGCGGACAGGGGAAAGGCATGAGCAGTTCTTC,CASRRTGERHEQFF
TRBJ1-1,.,TRBV6-5,TRBD1,TGTGCCAGCAGCTGGGGGACAGCAGGAACTGAAGCTTTCTTT,CASSWGTAGTEAFF
TRBJ2-2,.,TRBV13,.,TGTGCCAGCAGCCACTCCGGTCTAGGTTACACCGGGGAGCTGTTTTTT,CASSHSGLGYTGELFF
TRBJ1-2,.,TRBV7-9,.,TGTGCCAGCAGCTCTAACAGCTATGGCTACACCTTC,CASSSNSYGYTF
TRBJ1-5,once,TRBV30,TRBD1,TGTGCCTGGAGTGGGGGACAGGGCACTCAGCCCCAGCATTTT,CAWSGGQGTQPQHF
TRBJ1-4,.,TRBV15,.,TGTGCCACCAGCCCCTCAACAGGAACTAATGAAAAACTGTTTTTT,CATSPSTGTNEKLFF
TRBJ1-1,.,TRBV10-3,.,TGTGCCATCAGTGACCGGGTAGACACTGAAGCTTTCTTT,CAISDRVDTEAFF
TRBJ1-1,few,TRBV5-4,.,TGTGCCAGCAGCACAGATCGGATGTCTAACACTGAAGCTTTCTTT,CASSTDRMSNTEAFF
TRBJ1-5,.,TRBV3-1/TRBV3-2,TRBD1,TGTGCCAGCAAAAACAGGGGAAGCAATCAGCCCCAGCATTTT,CASKNRGSNQPQHF
TRBJ2-4,.,TRBV5-5,.,TGTGCCAGCAGCTTGGCGGGGGGCCTAGCCAAAAACATTCAGTACTTC,CASSLAGGLAKNIQYF
TRBJ2-2,.,TRBV19,TRBD2,TGTGCCAGTAGTACTAGCGGGGTGAACACCGGGGAGCTGTTTTTT,CASSTSGVNTGELFF
TRBJ1-1,.,TRBV20-1,.,TGCAGACCAAGAGACAAAGCTTTCTTT,CRPRDKAFF
TRBJ1-4,.,TRBV18,TRBD1,TGTGCCAGCTCACCTTCCGGGACAGGGCGACCTAATGAAAAACTGTTTTTT,CASSPSGTGRPNEKLFF
TRBJ1-4,.,TRBV2,TRBD1,TGTGCCACCAACAGGGGAGGAGATGAAAAACTGTTTTTT,CATNRGGDEKLFF
TRBJ1-2,.,TRBV7-9,.,TGTGCCAGCAGCTTAATTCCCGTCCCCACGGGGATTTATGGCTACACCTTC,CASSLIPVPTGIYGYTF
TRBJ1-5,once,TRBV12-5,TRBD1,TGTGCTAGTGGTCGCCCGGGACAGGGGGATTTCGGCCCTAGCAATCAGCCCCAGCATTTT,CASGRPGQGDFGPSNQPQHF
TRBJ1-2,.,TRBV7-9,TRBD1,TGTGCCAGCAGCCTCGCGATGGGACAGCACTATGGCTACACCTTC,CASSLAMGQHYGYTF
TRBJ2-2,.,TRBV3-1/TRBV3-2,TRBD2,TGTGCCAGCAGCCAAGTGCTAGCGGGGGGATCGAACATCGGGGAGCTGTTTTTT,CASSQVLAGGSNIGELFF
TRBJ2-7,once,TRBV18,.,TGTGCCAGCTCACCAAACTGGGGGGTATACGAGCAGTACTTC,CASSPNWGVYEQYF
TRBJ2-4,once,TRBV5-8,.,TGTGCCAGCACCCTTGGGGCAGCCAAAAACATTCAGTACTTC,CASTLGAAKNIQYF